The rows below give T cell receptor beta chains drawn from one sample of a study of OX40 agonist ivuxolimab in advanced cancers. Some clones are missing from TCRdb's copy, which holds only in-frame ones; the method was immunoSEQ multiplex PCR. The sample carries 60,000 or so clones, about 82% recorded once. The specimen comprised CD4+ or CD8+ T cells sorted from blood, sampled in a trial of the OX40 agonist ivuxolimab. The receptors were gathered from an adult with an advanced solid tumor such as melanoma, head and neck, liver or kidney cancer. The CDR3 runs from the conserved cysteine through the conserved F or W. A D gene is named only where the DNA matches it firmly. A row's size may be missing; if present it is once, few, many or a size class.

D	V	J	size	CDR3	DNA
NA	TRBV4-2	TRBJ1-3	NA	CASSQDRQGISGNTIYF	TGTGCCAGCAGCCAAGATCGCCAGGGGATCTCTGGAAACACCATATATTTT
TRBD1	TRBV7-6	TRBJ2-2	NA	CASSTGTGVIITGELFF	TGTGCCAGCAGCACCGGGACAGGGGTCATAATAACCGGGGAGCTGTTTTTT
NA	TRBV19	TRBJ1-5	NA	CASSIRTGGNQPQHF	TGTGCCAGTAGTATCCGGACGGGTGGCAATCAGCCCCAGCATTTT
TRBD2	TRBV14	TRBJ2-4	NA	CASSPRTSAKNIQYF	TGTGCCAGCAGCCCCAGGACTAGCGCCAAAAACATTCAGTACTTC
NA	TRBV30	TRBJ1-5	NA	CAWSSLDRQPQHF	TGTGCCTGGAGTTCCCTCGACAGGCAGCCCCAGCATTTT
NA	TRBV6-6	TRBJ1-5	NA	CASFPDRRDQPQHF	TGTGCCAGCTTTCCAGACAGGAGGGATCAGCCCCAGCATTTT
TRBD1	TRBV9	TRBJ2-2	NA	CASSVNGQAEGGELFF	TGTGCCAGCAGCGTGAACGGACAGGCCGAGGGCGGGGAGCTGTTTTTT
NA	TRBV5-4	TRBJ2-1	once	CASSFFGGPYNEQFF	TGTGCCAGCAGCTTCTTCGGGGGGCCATACAATGAGCAGTTCTTC
NA	TRBV7-9	TRBJ1-1	NA	CASSYRELMNTEAFF	TGTGCCAGCAGCTACCGGGAGCTTATGAACACTGAAGCTTTCTTT
TRBD1	TRBV5-1	TRBJ1-6	few	CASSPQGDYNSPLHF	TGCGCCAGCAGCCCCCAGGGGGACTATAATTCACCCCTCCACTTT
NA	TRBV10-3	TRBJ2-7	NA	CAISDTNRASWEQYF	TGTGCCATCAGTGATACGAACAGGGCTTCCTGGGAGCAGTACTTC
TRBD2	TRBV7-2	TRBJ2-3	NA	CASSAGTSGGALDTQYF	TGTGCCAGCAGCGCTGGGACTAGCGGGGGGGCCTTAGATACGCAGTATTTT
NA	TRBV7-6	TRBJ1-3	NA	CASSPVVDSGNTIYF	TGTGCCAGCAGCCCGGTCGTGGACTCTGGAAACACCATATATTTT
TRBD2	TRBV2	TRBJ2-7	few	CASIGTSGGREQYF	TGTGCCAGCATCGGAACTAGCGGGGGGCGCGAGCAGTACTTC
NA	TRBV6-1	TRBJ2-2	once	CASFFLGGGTGELFF	TGTGCCAGCTTCTTTTTAGGGGGAGGCACCGGGGAGCTGTTTTTT
NA	TRBV7-2	TRBJ1-3	NA	CASSVQGAHGNTIYF	TGTGCCAGCAGCGTCCAAGGGGCGCATGGAAACACCATATATTTT
NA	TRBV5-1	TRBJ1-1	NA	CASSLVEGGNTEAFF	TGCGCCAGCAGCTTGGTCGAGGGGGGGAACACTGAAGCTTTCTTT